The 29 T cell receptor beta chains below all came from one sample that was sequenced in a study. TCRdb processed the reads anew with MiXCR; each CDR3 protein has one entry. The top ten clones hold 22% of a sample with about 7,000 distinct CDR3 sequences, about 30% of them seen once. The sequencing sample was made of blood. The receptors come from a human donor.

This clonotype is classed as medium-sized (0.01 to 0.1%). The V call is TRBV20-1, the J call TRBJ2-1, with TRBD2 matching over 7 bases. V lost 2 bases, J lost 0 bases, and 7 bases stayed unmatched. The CDR3 consists of 16 residues. Germline V lookup: CDR1 DFQATT, CDR2 SNEGSKA (reference sequence). CDR3 sequence reads: CSARYTSASSYNEQFF. DNA for the CDR3: TGCAGTGCTAGATATACTAGCGCTAGCTCCTACAATGAGCAGTTCTTC.

In this sample, this clonotype is medium-sized. The chain has TRBV4-2 and TRBJ2-1, with 15 bases matching TRBD2. Germline assignment: CDR1 LGHNA and CDR2 YNFKEQ. The CDR3 is 17 amino acids. Trimming removed 0 bases from V and 7 bases from J; junction bases left unmatched: 4. The CDR3 region has the DNA TGTGCCAGCAGCCAAGATAAAGGGACTAGCGGGAGGAATGAGCAGTTCTTC. The encoded protein is CASSQDKGTSGRNEQFF.

This clonotype is judged medium-sized. CDR3 in DNA: TGCAGCGTTGTTGAGCCAAGGGGAGGAAACACCATATATTTT. It is translated as CSVVEPRGGNTIYF. The chain links TRBV29-1 to TRBJ1-3, with a possible D match to TRBD1 (5 bases). This CDR3 has 14 amino acids. CDR1 and CDR2 from the germline V gene are SQVTM and ANQGSEA. V lost 4 bases and J 4 bases, leaving 14 bases between the germline ends.

By sample share, this clonotype is medium-sized. The rearrangement joins TRBV29-1 to TRBJ2-3; 7 positions match TRBD1. This CDR3 has 14 residues. Germline trimming cut 7 bases from V and 1 base from J; bases unmatched to any gene: 8. Germline-derived CDR1 and CDR2 are SQVTM and ANQGSEA. The CDR3 spells CSAMTGWGTDTQYF. DNA of the CDR3: TGCAGCGCCATGACAGGGTGGGGCACAGATACGCAGTATTTT.

This clonotype was counted ten times or more. The V gene is TRBV20-1, the J gene TRBJ2-3; 7 bases are a match to TRBD1. J gave up 1 base and V 6 bases, and 4 bases lay outside the gene matches. CDR1 is DFQATT, CDR2 SNEGSKA, per germline (reference sequence). This CDR3 has 13 amino acids. Here the CDR3 reads CSAGTAGTDTQYF. The CDR3 DNA reads TGCAGTGCCGGGACAGCGGGCACAGATACGCAGTATTTT.

The gene calls are TRBV29-1 and TRBJ2-7; possibly TRBD1 for D (6 bases). Trimming cost V 4 bases and J 3 bases, with 13 bases left between them. The CDR3 is made up of 13 amino acids. The germline V gene has CDR1 SQVTM and CDR2 ANQGSEA. The CDR3 coding sequence is TGCAGCGTTGGGGGGACATGGCTCTACGAGCAGTACTTC. Residues: CSVGGTWLYEQYF.

This clonotype showed up just a few times. V is TRBV12-3 or TRBV12-4 and J is TRBJ1-2, with 7 positions matching TRBD1. V was pared by 3 bases and J by 1 base, with 11 bases of the junction left unmatched. CDR3 length equals 17 residues. The CDR3, as DNA: TGTGCCAGCAGTTTGAGGACAGGCTCCCGAAATAACTATGGCTACACCTTC. Its translation is CASSLRTGSRNNYGYTF.

The chain carries TRBV29-1 and TRBJ2-3, with D unresolved. Germline assignment: CDR1 SQVTM and CDR2 ANQGSEA. Between the trimmed V and J ends, which lost 2 bases and 4 bases, there was a span of 7 bases. The CDR3 sequence is 12 residues long. This CDR3 reads CSVESRADTQYF. The DNA of the CDR3 is TGCAGCGTTGAAAGTAGGGCAGATACGCAGTATTTT.

Regarding this clonotype: A much more abundant neighbour one base away suggests this may be a read error. The V gene is TRBV4-2, the J gene TRBJ2-1; a possible D gene is TRBD2 (6 bases). CDR3 size: 13 residues. Germline assignment: CDR1 LGHNA and CDR2 YNFKEQ. The CDR3 DNA sequence: TGTGCCGGCAGCCAAGATTCCGGGGGTGAGCAGTTCTTC. Translating it yields CAGSQDSGGEQFF.

This clonotype is classed as medium-sized (0.01 to 0.1%). The V and J genes are TRBV7-8 and TRBJ1-1; D unresolved. V lost 5 bases, J lost 8 bases, and 15 bases lay in between. There are 13 residues in the CDR3. Germline V lookup: CDR1 SGHVS, CDR2 FQNEAQ. The CDR3 region is CASSQTPGYEAFF. DNA for the CDR3: TGTGCCAGCAGCCAAACACCGGGCTACGAAGCTTTCTTT. The full variable domain, its missing parts supplied by reference TRBV7-8 and TRBJ1-1, is GAGVSQSPRYKVAKRGQDVALRCDPISGHVSLFWYQQALGQGPEFLTYFQNEAQLDKSGLPSDRFFAERPEGSVSTLKIQRTQQEDSAVYLCASSQTPGYEAFFGQGTRLTVV.

On this clonotype: A read error may be the cause here, since a much bigger clone is one base away. V is TRBV27 and J is TRBJ2-1; D is undetermined. V was trimmed by 0 bases and J by 12 bases, leaving 18 bases between them. The CDR3 totals 15 residues. In germline, CDR1 is MNHEY, CDR2 SMNVEV (reference sequence). The CDR3 is CASSLSWTSLFGQFF. For the CDR3, the DNA is TGTGCCAGCAGTTTATCGTGGACGAGTCTCTTCGGGCAGTTCTTC.

This clonotype is deemed medium-sized. The chain joins TRBV4-2 to TRBJ1-1, with 8 bases lining up with TRBD1. Germline trimming cut 3 bases from V and 7 bases from J; bases unmatched to any gene: 4. Germline lookup yields CDR1 LGHNA and CDR2 YNFKEQ. The CDR3 is 13 amino acids. CDR3 loop: CASSHNRGGEAFF. Written as DNA, the CDR3 is TGTGCCAGCAGCCATAACAGGGGGGGTGAAGCTTTCTTT.

This clonotype is deemed medium-sized (0.01 to 0.1%). This chain uses TRBV14 with TRBJ1-1; 7 nucleotides match TRBD1. Germline V gene data show CDR1 as SGHDN and CDR2 as FVKESK. This CDR3 region has 11 residues. Unmatched junction bases numbered 6, after V lost 6 bases and J lost 11 bases. For the CDR3, the DNA is TGTGCCAGCAGTCGACAGGGAGGGGCTTTCTTT. Translating gives CASSRQGGAFF. Drawing the rest from reference TRBV14 and TRBJ1-1, the complete variable domain is EAGVTQFPSHSVIEKGQTVTLRCDPISGHDNLYWYRRVMGKEIKFLLHFVKESKQDESGMPNNRFLAERTGGTYSTLKVQPAELEDSGVYFCASSRQGGAFFGQGTRLTVV.

The V and J genes are TRBV29-1 and TRBJ2-3; D not resolved. The CDR3 sequence is 13 residues long. Germline lookup yields CDR1 SQVTM and CDR2 ANQGSEA. V dropped 1 base and J dropped 5 bases, with 10 bases sitting between them. CDR3 nucleotides: TGCAGCGTTGAAGGACAATTAGGAGATACGCAGTATTTT. This translates into CSVEGQLGDTQYF.

The V gene is TRBV6-2 or TRBV6-3, the J gene TRBJ2-5; TRBD1 might be the D (5 bases). Germline V gene data show CDR1 as MNHEY and CDR2 as SVGEGT. The CDR3 totals 12 residues. The CDR3 region is CAAIQWGETQYF. DNA for the CDR3: TGTGCTGCAATTCAGTGGGGCGAGACCCAGTACTTC.

This clonotype counts as medium-sized. This chain connects TRBV30 to TRBJ1-1; TRBD1 might be the D (6 bases). The V end was cut by 4 bases, the J end by 3 bases, with 18 bases between. CDR1 is GTSNPN and CDR2 is SVGIG in the germline V gene (reference sequence). The CDR3 covers 15 residues. CDR3 sequence reads: CAWTGAGVRYTEAFF. The DNA for the CDR3 is TGTGCCTGGACGGGGGCAGGGGTAAGGTACACTGAAGCTTTCTTT.

In its sample, this clonotype ranks as medium-sized (0.01 to 0.1%). The gene calls are TRBV20-1 and TRBJ2-3; D unclear. V shed 2 bases and J shed 4 bases, with 10 bases lying between them. Germline loops: CDR1 DFQATT, CDR2 SNEGSKA (reference sequence). CDR3 length equals 13 residues. The CDR3, as DNA: TGCAGTGCTAGACAGGCTTCCTCAGATACGCAGTATTTT. Its protein is CSARQASSDTQYF.

This clonotype is judged medium-sized. This chain links TRBV29-1 with TRBJ1-3, with D tentatively TRBD1 (5 bases). The CDR3 length is 14 residues. Germline-derived CDR1 and CDR2 are SQVTM and ANQGSEA. V gave up 3 bases and J gave up 0 bases, with 9 bases separating them. The DNA for the CDR3 is TGCAGCGTTGATACAGGCCTCTCTGGAAACACCATATATTTT. This encodes CSVDTGLSGNTIYF.

The chain carries TRBV29-1 and TRBJ2-1, with D possibly being TRBD2 (6 bases). Germline values: CDR1 SQVTM, CDR2 ANQGSEA. Trimming pared 8 bases from V and 8 bases from J, leaving 31 bases between. The CDR3 consists of 17 residues. DNA for the CDR3: TGCAGCAGTTCGATAAGCGGCCGCCATGGAGGGTTCGATGAGCAGTTCTTC. Translation: CSSSISGRHGGFDEQFF.

In its sample, this clonotype is medium-sized. The chain recombines TRBV29-1 with TRBJ2-1, with TRBD2 identical over 8 bases. The CDR3 has 15 residues. CDR1 and CDR2 from the germline V gene are SQVTM and ANQGSEA. Losses at the gene ends were 5 bases for V and 3 bases for J; bases not matched to a gene: 9. The CDR3 bases are TGCAGCGTTCCCTATAGCGGGACCAGCTACAATGAGCAGTTCTTC. Its translation is CSVPYSGTSYNEQFF.

J is TRBJ1-2 and V is TRBV18; no firm D call. The CDR3 has 13 amino acids. Germline CDR1 reads KGHSH; CDR2 reads LQKENI. Trimming took off 2 bases at V and 4 bases at J, with 8 bases between the two ends. CDR3 region: CASSPTQIYGYTF. The CDR3 DNA is TGTGCCAGCTCACCAACCCAGATCTATGGCTACACCTTC.

This clonotype is medium-sized by share. The gene calls are TRBV4-2 and TRBJ2-3; D is undetermined. This CDR3 comprises 13 residues. Germline CDR1 LGHNA, CDR2 YNFKEQ. Trimming took off 8 bases at V and 5 bases at J, with 14 bases between the two ends. In DNA, the CDR3 is TGTGCCAGCGCTAAATTCCTTGTAGATACGCAGTATTTT. Protein product: CASAKFLVDTQYF.

By its share, this clonotype is medium-sized (0.01 to 0.1%). J is TRBJ2-5 and V is TRBV20-1, with D unclear. V shed 7 bases and J shed 4 bases, with 22 bases lying between them. CDR1 and CDR2 (germline): DFQATT, SNEGSKA (reference sequence). The CDR3 sequence is 15 residues long. The CDR3 region has the DNA TGCAGTGTTAAGACAAGTCCTAGTCTCGGAGAGACCCAGTACTTC. This sequence encodes CSVKTSPSLGETQYF.

This clonotype was detected many times. The CDR3 coding sequence is TGTGCCAGCAGTTCGGGAGCGGGAGGCCTCAATGAGCAGTTCTTC. This codes for CASSSGAGGLNEQFF. V is TRBV12-3 or TRBV12-4 and J is TRBJ2-1; 9 bases are a match to TRBD2. Unmatched junction bases numbered 7, after V lost 4 bases and J lost 6 bases. CDR3 size: 15 residues.

Remarks on this clonotype: A much more abundant neighbour one base away suggests this may be a read error. The chain couples TRBV4-2 to TRBJ2-1; D remains ambiguous. Germline V CDR1 and CDR2: LGHNA, YNFKEQ. V lost 1 base, J lost 6 bases, and 7 bases lay in between. The CDR3 sequence is 13 residues long. CDR3 loop: CASSQGEGNEQFF. CDR3 bases: TGTGCCAGCAGCCAAGGGGAAGGCAATGAGCAGTTCTTC.

V usage is TRBV29-1 and J usage is TRBJ2-7, with D perhaps TRBD2 (5 bases). V was shortened by 8 bases and J by 1 base, with 15 bases between the two germline ends. Germline lookup yields CDR1 SQVTM and CDR2 ANQGSEA. The CDR3 totals 13 residues. CDR3 region: CSQGEGLSYEQYF. CDR3 nucleotides: TGCAGCCAAGGAGAGGGCCTTTCCTACGAGCAGTACTTC.

Regarding this clonotype: This clone may be a read error of a much larger clone one base away. The rearrangement joins TRBV29-1 to TRBJ2-5; 9 nucleotides agree with TRBD2. The CDR3 consists of 13 residues. Germline values: CDR1 SQVTM, CDR2 ANQGSEA. The trim removed 6 bases at V and 11 bases at J, leaving 13 bases unmatched. The CDR3 nucleotides read TGCAGCGTCACCGGGACTAGCTACAGTGAGCAGTACTTC. Translated, it gives CSVTGTSYSEQYF.

This clonotype qualifies as medium-sized. The chain is built from TRBV29-1 and TRBJ2-7, with D possibly matching TRBD1 (6 bases). Germline V gives CDR1 SQVTM, CDR2 ANQGSEA. V shed 4 bases and J shed 7 bases, with 20 bases lying between them. The CDR3 spans 14 residues. The CDR3 region has the DNA TGCAGCGTTGGGGTGGGGACATTCGCAGGGGAGCAGTACTTC. Translation: CSVGVGTFAGEQYF.

By proportion, this clonotype is medium-sized (0.01 to 0.1%). The rearrangement joins TRBV29-1 to TRBJ2-7; the D is unclear. The CDR3 is 13 amino acids. V was clipped by 3 bases and J by 0 bases, with 9 bases between them. Germline V lookup: CDR1 SQVTM, CDR2 ANQGSEA. CDR3 in amino acids: CSVENLGSYEQYF. CDR3 bases: TGCAGCGTTGAGAACCTAGGCTCCTACGAGCAGTACTTC.